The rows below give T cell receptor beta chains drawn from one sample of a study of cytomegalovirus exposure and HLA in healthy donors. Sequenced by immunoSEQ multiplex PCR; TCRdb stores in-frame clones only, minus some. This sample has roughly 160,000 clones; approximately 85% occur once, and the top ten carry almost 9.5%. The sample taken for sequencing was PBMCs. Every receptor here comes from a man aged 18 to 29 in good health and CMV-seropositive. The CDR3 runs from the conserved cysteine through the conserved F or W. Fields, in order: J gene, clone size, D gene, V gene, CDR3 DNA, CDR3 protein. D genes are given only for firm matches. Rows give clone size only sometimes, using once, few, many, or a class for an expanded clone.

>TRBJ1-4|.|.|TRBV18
TGTGCCAGCTCACCAGGCCCTGGTGAAAAACTGTTTTTT
CASSPGPGEKLFF
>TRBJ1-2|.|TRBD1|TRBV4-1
TGCGCCAGCAGCCAAGAAGTGGTAGGGGGCAATGGCTACACCTTC
CASSQEVVGGNGYTF
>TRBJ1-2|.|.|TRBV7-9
TGTGCCAGCAGCTTCTGGGGAGGGGGCTACACCTTC
CASSFWGGGYTF
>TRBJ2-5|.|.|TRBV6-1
TGTGCCAGCAGTGAAGAGGGGGTCGGGACCCAGTACTTC
CASSEEGVGTQYF
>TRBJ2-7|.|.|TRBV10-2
TGCGCCAGCAGCATGGACAGCTCCTACGAGCAGTACTTC
CASSMDSSYEQYF
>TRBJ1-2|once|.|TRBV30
TGTGCCTGGAGTGGGGGGACTCTAAGCTATGGCTACACCTTC
CAWSGGTLSYGYTF
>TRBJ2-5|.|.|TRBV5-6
TGTGCCAGCAGACTCGGTGTTTGGGAGAAAAATGAGACCCAGTACTTC
CASRLGVWEKNETQYF
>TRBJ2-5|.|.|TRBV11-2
TGTGCCAGCAGCTTAGCGACAGTTTGGATGTACCAAGAGACCCAGTACTTC
CASSLATVWMYQETQYF
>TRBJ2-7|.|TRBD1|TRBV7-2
TGTGCCAGCAGCCTGACGGGACAGGGGCCCTACGAGCAGTACTTC
CASSLTGQGPYEQYF
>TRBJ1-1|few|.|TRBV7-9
TGTGCCAGCAGCTTATCGGCAGGCACTGAAGCTTTCTTT
CASSLSAGTEAFF
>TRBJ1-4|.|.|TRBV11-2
TGTGCCAGCAGCACTTATTCCTTGAAGGAAAAACTGTTTTTT
CASSTYSLKEKLFF
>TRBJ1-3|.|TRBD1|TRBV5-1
TGCGCCAGCAGCTCACAGGGGGTTGGGAACACCATATATTTT
CASSSQGVGNTIYF
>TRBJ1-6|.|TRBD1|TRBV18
TGTGCCAGCTCACTACGCAGGGGGACCGATTCACCCCTCCACTTT
CASSLRRGTDSPLHF
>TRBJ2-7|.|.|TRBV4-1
TGCGCCAGCAGCCAAGAGGATGGACTCGACCCACGACGAATCCTTAACTACGAGCAGTACTTC
CASSQEDGLDPRRILNYEQYF
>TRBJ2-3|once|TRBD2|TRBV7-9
TGTGCCAGCAGCGGCCTAGCGGGGACAGATACGCAGTATTTT
CASSGLAGTDTQYF
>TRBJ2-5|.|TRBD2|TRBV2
TGTGCCAGCGCCTGGAGGGCTAGCGGGGGGACACAAGAGACCCGGTACTTC
CASAWRASGGTQETRYF
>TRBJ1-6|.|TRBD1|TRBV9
TGTGCCAGCAGCCCTCGGACAGGGGATTCACCCCTCCACTTT
CASSPRTGDSPLHF
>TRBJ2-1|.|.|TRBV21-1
TGTGCCAGCAGCCCCTGGACTAGCGACAAATACAATGAGCAGTTCTTC
CASSPWTSDKYNEQFF
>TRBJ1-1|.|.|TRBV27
TGTGCCAGCAGTAAGGGCGGGACGTGGGGATACACTGAAGCTTTCTTT
CASSKGGTWGYTEAFF
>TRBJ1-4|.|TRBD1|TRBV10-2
TGCGCCAGCAGCCGGGACAGGGATTTAGAAAAACTGTTTTTT
CASSRDRDLEKLFF
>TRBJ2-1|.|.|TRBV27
TGTGCCAGCAGTGTTGGCGGGAATGAGCAGTTCTTC
CASSVGGNEQFF
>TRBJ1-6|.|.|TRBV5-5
TGTGCCAGCAGCGTACGGACGCTGGGGCAAGGGAATTCACCCCTCCACTTT
CASSVRTLGQGNSPLHF
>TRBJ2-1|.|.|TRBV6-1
TGTGCCAGCAGGGAAGCAGGGGGGGGTGCATACAATGAGCAGTTCTTC
CASREAGGGAYNEQFF
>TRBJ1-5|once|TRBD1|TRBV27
TGTGCCAGCAGCTGGGGACAGGGAGGTGATCAGCCCCAGCATTTT
CASSWGQGGDQPQHF
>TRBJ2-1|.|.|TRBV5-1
TGCGCCAGCAGCTTGGAAGGTCAGGGAAGGATAACAAATGAGCAGTTCTTC
CASSLEGQGRITNEQFF
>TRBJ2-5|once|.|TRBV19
TGTGCCAGTAGTACCGACAGGTTAGAGACCCAGTACTTC
CASSTDRLETQYF
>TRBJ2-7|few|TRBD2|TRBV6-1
TGTGCCAGCAGTGAAACTAGCGGGGATTACGAGCAGTACTTC
CASSETSGDYEQYF